Sequencing of this T cell receptor beta chain was carried out in a study of early T cells in non-severe SARS-CoV-2 infection. Across the study: Sequencing was performed on bulk RNA from unsorted whole blood, leaving chains unpaired.

The CDR3 has 17 amino acids. Trimming left V 6 bases short and J 5 bases short, with 20 bases between. From germline, CDR1 is MDHEN and CDR2 SYDVKM. One entry per CDR3 protein results from TCRdb running MiXCR on the 5' RACE reads. The sample shows fewer than 45,000 distinct CDR3 sequences, approximately 9.1% of them seen only once. Sequenced sample: whole blood. The clonotype was recovered from an adult who was a healthcare worker with PCR-confirmed SARS-CoV-2 infection or an uninfected control (not recorded which). This chain links TRBV28 with TRBJ1-6; no firm D call. CDR3 in DNA: TGTGCCAGCAGCCCACCCCTAGGACTCGGCAATAATTCACCCCTCCACTTT. Its translation is CASSPPLGLGNNSPLHF.